The 20 T cell receptor beta chains given below trace back to one sample, sequenced in a study of cytomegalovirus exposure and HLA in healthy donors. The study ran its PCR with 60 Vbeta and 13 Jbeta primers. Data came from immunoSEQ multiplex PCR; TCRdb stores just in-frame clones and leaves some out. The sample lists over 150,000 clones; almost 80% were seen once. Sequencing was carried out using PBMCs. Receptor source: a woman aged 18-29 years in good health and CMV-seronegative.

This chain joins TRBV19 and TRBJ2-5; D is unresolved. The CDR3 is 14 residues long. The V end lost 3 bases, the J end lost 1 base, and 9 bases lay between the germline ends. From germline, CDR1 is LNHDA and CDR2 SQIVND (reference sequence). The CDR3 reads CASSMGSFQETQYF. The CDR3, as DNA: TGTGCCAGTAGTATGGGCAGCTTCCAAGAGACCCAGTACTTC.

The rearrangement uses TRBV5-1 and TRBJ2-1, with 14 positions matching TRBD2. Germline lookup yields CDR1 SGHRS and CDR2 YFSETQ. The CDR3 has 15 amino acids. Trimming at V came to 3 bases and at J to 8 bases, leaving 4 bases not matched to a gene. The CDR3 reads CASSSGTSGSDEQFF. The CDR3 nucleotides are TGCGCCAGCAGCTCCGGGACTAGCGGGAGTGATGAGCAGTTCTTC.

This rearrangement joins TRBV28 to TRBJ1-6; D possibly corresponds to TRBD1 (5 bases). The germline V gene encodes CDR1 MDHEN and CDR2 SYDVKM. The CDR3 loop spans 14 amino acids. The V end was cut by 7 bases, the J end by 1 base, with 8 bases between. This chain's CDR3 is CASTGGSYNSPLHF. DNA of the CDR3: TGTGCCAGCACCGGGGGGTCCTATAATTCACCCCTCCACTTT.

V is TRBV10-1 and J is TRBJ2-3; possible D gene TRBD1, 5 bases. This CDR3 contains 13 residues. Germline CDR1 and CDR2: WNHNN and SYGVQD (reference sequence). The germline V and J ends were trimmed by 4 bases and 5 bases, with 10 bases remaining between them. The CDR3 bases are TGCGCCAGCAGTGGGGGCCTAGGAGATACGCAGTATTTT. This sequence encodes CASSGGLGDTQYF.

The chain uses TRBV15 and TRBJ1-5; no definite D call. The germline CDR1 and CDR2 sequences are LNHNV and YYDKDF (reference sequence). The CDR3 is 15 residues long. Trimming left V 0 bases short and J 1 base short, with 7 bases between. In DNA form, the CDR3 reads TGTGCCACCAGCAGAGACAGGTCGAGCAATCAGCCCCAGCATTTT. Protein sequence: CATSRDRSSNQPQHF. The full variable domain, its missing parts supplied by reference TRBV15 and TRBJ1-5, is DAMVIQNPRYQVTQFGKPVTLSCSQTLNHNVMYWYQQKSSQAPKLLFHYYDKDFNNEADTPDNFQSRRPNTSFCFLDIRSPGLGDTAMYLCATSRDRSSNQPQHFGDGTRLSIL.

The J gene is TRBJ1-5, the V gene TRBV5-1, with D possibly TRBD1 on 6 matching bases. This CDR3 spans 17 amino acids. The germline gives CDR1 SGHRS, CDR2 YFSETQ. Between the trimmed V and J ends, which lost 1 base and 2 bases, there was a span of 16 bases. The CDR3 sequence is CASSLLDSFRGNQPQHF. CDR3 bases: TGCGCCAGCAGCTTGTTGGACAGTTTCAGGGGCAATCAGCCCCAGCATTTT.

V and J are TRBV7-9 and TRBJ1-1, with unresolved D. V lost 6 bases to trimming and J lost 11 bases, with 19 bases between them. This CDR3 has 13 residues. The germline V gene encodes CDR1 SEHNR and CDR2 FQNEAQ (reference sequence). The CDR3 sequence is CASRTSGPQRAFF. DNA for the CDR3: TGTGCCAGCAGGACAAGCGGTCCCCAGAGGGCTTTCTTT.

V usage is TRBV5-8 and J usage is TRBJ2-2, with D hard to call. The CDR3 covers 13 residues. The germline V and J ends were trimmed by 4 bases and 4 bases, with 8 bases remaining between them. The germline V gene has CDR1 SGHTS and CDR2 YDEGEE. This CDR3 reads CASSLHGTGELFF. The CDR3, as DNA: TGTGCCAGCAGCCTCCACGGCACCGGGGAGCTGTTTTTT.

The chain recombines TRBV11-3 with TRBJ2-3; D may be TRBD2 (5 bases). There are 14 residues in the CDR3. Germline V gene sequence: CDR1 SGHNT, CDR2 YENEEA. V lost 1 base to trimming and J lost 6 bases, with 11 bases between them. CDR3: CASSLGARGDTQYF. CDR3 DNA: TGTGCCAGCAGCTTAGGAGCGAGAGGGGATACGCAGTATTTT.

This chain connects TRBV15 to TRBJ1-1; D ambiguous. Germline values: CDR1 LNHNV, CDR2 YYDKDF (reference sequence). V was clipped by 3 bases and J by 1 base, with 12 bases between them. The CDR3 totals 15 residues. CDR3 sequence: CATSRSHNQNTEAFF. The CDR3 region has the DNA TGTGCCACCAGCAGGTCACACAACCAGAACACTGAAGCTTTCTTT.

This chain connects TRBV29-1 to TRBJ1-2, with 8 bases lining up with TRBD1. After removal of 4 bases from V and 4 bases from J, the junction contained 8 bases not matched to a gene. CDR3 length: 14 amino acids. Germline CDR1 reads SQVTM; CDR2 reads ANQGSEA. Written as DNA, the CDR3 is TGCAGCGTTGGGCAGGGGGCGCCGGGCTATGGCTACACCTTC. Translation: CSVGQGAPGYGYTF. Supplemented by reference TRBV29-1 and TRBJ1-2, the full variable domain reads SAVISQKPSRDICQRGTSLTIQCQVDSQVTMMFWYRQQPGQSLTLIATANQGSEATYESGFVIDKFPISRPNLTFSTLTVSNMSPEDSSIYLCSVGQGAPGYGYTFGSGTRLTVV.

This clone appeared a single time. The chain carries TRBV27 and TRBJ2-4; 8 positions match TRBD1. V was clipped by 10 bases and J by 5 bases; unmatched bases: 4. The CDR3 covers 12 residues. Germline CDR1 is MNHEY and CDR2 is SMNVEV (reference sequence). This CDR3 reads CAIGTGENIQYF. The DNA for the CDR3 is TGTGCCATCGGGACAGGTGAAAACATTCAGTACTTC.

This sequence joins TRBV15 and TRBJ1-2; 10 bases fit TRBD1. V lost 5 bases and J lost 6; bases outside the gene matches: 6. The CDR3 runs to 14 residues. Per germline, CDR1 LNHNV and CDR2 YYDKDF (reference sequence). Here the CDR3 reads CATSFDRGRDGYTF. The CDR3 nucleotides are TGTGCCACCAGCTTCGACAGGGGGCGAGATGGCTACACCTTC.

The gene calls are TRBV4-2 and TRBJ2-1; 8 positions agree with TRBD2. Trimming at V came to 6 bases and at J to 4 bases, leaving 8 bases not matched to a gene. CDR3 length: 15 amino acids. CDR1 and CDR2 (germline): LGHNA, YNFKEQ. The DNA of the CDR3 is TGTGCCAGCAGTCCAAGCGGGGGCCAATACAATGAGCAGTTCTTC. This codes for CASSPSGGQYNEQFF.

The gene calls are TRBV6-6 and TRBJ1-6; D not certain. This CDR3 is built from 14 residues. Between the trimmed V and J ends, which lost 4 bases and 9 bases, there was a span of 13 bases. Germline V gene sequence: CDR1 MNHNY, CDR2 SVGAGI (reference sequence). CDR3 sequence (DNA): TGTGCCAGCAGTTCACCGGTTAGTACTTCACCCCTCCACTTT. It is translated as CASSSPVSTSPLHF.

This clone was counted a single time. This rearrangement joins TRBV6-6 to TRBJ1-5, with a tentative D call TRBD1 (6 bases). V shed 8 bases and J shed 5 bases, with 22 bases lying between them. Germline V gives CDR1 MNHNY, CDR2 SVGAGI (reference sequence). This CDR3 spans 16 amino acids. The CDR3 DNA follows: TGTGCCAGCCAAGGGGGAACCCTCCAAAAGGATCAGCCCCAGCATTTT. Translation: CASQGGTLQKDQPQHF.

V and J are TRBV27 and TRBJ2-1; a possible D gene is TRBD2 (5 bases). This CDR3 has 12 amino acids. With 0 bases removed from V and 8 bases from J, the gap between germline ends came to 5 bases. Germline CDR1 MNHEY, CDR2 SMNVEV (reference sequence). The chain's CDR3 is CASSLSGDEQFF. DNA of the CDR3: TGTGCCAGCAGTTTATCCGGGGATGAGCAGTTCTTC.

The rearrangement joins TRBV19 to TRBJ2-7; D is possibly TRBD1 (5 bases). CDR1 LNHDA and CDR2 SQIVND come from the germline V gene (reference sequence). The CDR3 is made up of 14 amino acids. The V end was cut by 9 bases, the J end by 3 bases, with 18 bases between. In DNA form, the CDR3 reads TGTGCCAGCCGGAAGACAGTTCTCGACTACGAGCAGTACTTC. Translating gives CASRKTVLDYEQYF. Full variable domain (missing parts from reference TRBV19 and TRBJ2-7): DGGITQSPKYLFRKEGQNVTLSCEQNLNHDAMYWYRQDPGQGLRLIYYSQIVNDFQKGDIAEGYSVSREKKESFPLTVTSAQKNPTAFYLCASRKTVLDYEQYFGPGTRLTVT.

V and J are TRBV4-2 and TRBJ2-7, with 8 bases matching TRBD2. V gave up 0 bases and J gave up 4 bases; unmatched junction bases: 8. Germline V gene lookup returns CDR1 LGHNA and CDR2 YNFKEQ. This CDR3 has 16 amino acids. In nucleotides, the CDR3 is TGTGCCAGCAGCCAAGAAGGGCGGGGGGTTGGGTACGAGCAGTACTTC. This encodes CASSQEGRGVGYEQYF.

The table lists this clone with a few counts. This chain connects TRBV29-1 to TRBJ1-2; 7 positions agree with TRBD1. Trimming at V came to 6 bases and at J to 8 bases, leaving 18 bases not matched to a gene. CDR3 length: 15 residues. Germline lookup yields CDR1 SQVTM and CDR2 ANQGSEA. CDR3 sequence reads: CSVSQPGTAIGGYTF. The CDR3 DNA reads TGCAGCGTGAGTCAGCCAGGGACAGCGATAGGCGGCTACACCTTC. Complete variable domain (other parts from reference TRBV29-1 and TRBJ1-2): SAVISQKPSRDICQRGTSLTIQCQVDSQVTMMFWYRQQPGQSLTLIATANQGSEATYESGFVIDKFPISRPNLTFSTLTVSNMSPEDSSIYLCSVSQPGTAIGGYTFGSGTRLTVV.